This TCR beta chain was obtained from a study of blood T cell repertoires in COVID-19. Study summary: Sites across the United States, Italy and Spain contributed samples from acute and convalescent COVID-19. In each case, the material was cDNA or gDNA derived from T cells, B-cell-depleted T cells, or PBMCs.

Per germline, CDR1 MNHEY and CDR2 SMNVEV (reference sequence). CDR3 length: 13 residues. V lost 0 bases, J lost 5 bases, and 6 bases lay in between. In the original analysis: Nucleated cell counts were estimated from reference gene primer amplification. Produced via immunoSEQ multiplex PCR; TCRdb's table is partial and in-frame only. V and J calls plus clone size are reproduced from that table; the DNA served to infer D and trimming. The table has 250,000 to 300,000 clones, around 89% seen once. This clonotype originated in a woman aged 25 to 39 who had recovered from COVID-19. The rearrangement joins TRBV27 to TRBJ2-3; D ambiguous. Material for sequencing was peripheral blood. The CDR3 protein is CASSLSLGDTQYF. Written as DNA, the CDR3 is TGTGCCAGCAGTTTATCGCTAGGAGATACGCAGTATTTT.